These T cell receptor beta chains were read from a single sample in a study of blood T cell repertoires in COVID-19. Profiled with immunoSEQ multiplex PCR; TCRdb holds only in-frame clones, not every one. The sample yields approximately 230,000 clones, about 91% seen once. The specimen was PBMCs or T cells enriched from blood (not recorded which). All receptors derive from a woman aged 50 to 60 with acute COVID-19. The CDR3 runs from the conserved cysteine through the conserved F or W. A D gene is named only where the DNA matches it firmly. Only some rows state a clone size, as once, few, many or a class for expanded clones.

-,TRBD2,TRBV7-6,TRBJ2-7,CASSPGRGLAGPSYEQYF,TGTGCCAGCAGCCCCGGCAGGGGACTAGCGGGTCCCTCCTACGAGCAGTACTTC
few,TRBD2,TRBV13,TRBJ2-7,CASSAAGTSASGGSEQYF,TGTGCCAGCAGCGCAGCCGGGACTAGCGCCTCAGGAGGGAGCGAGCAGTACTTC
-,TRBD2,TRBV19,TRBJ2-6,CASSRLAVVANVLTF,TGTGCCAGTAGTCGACTAGCTGTTGTGGCCAACGTCCTGACTTTC
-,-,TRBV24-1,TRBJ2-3,CATSDPKGAGGVTDTQYF,TGTGCCACCAGTGACCCAAAGGGGGCGGGAGGAGTGACAGATACGCAGTATTTT
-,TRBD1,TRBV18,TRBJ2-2,CASSRPTGAPNTGELFF,TGTGCCAGCTCACGACCGACAGGGGCGCCTAACACCGGGGAGCTGTTTTTT
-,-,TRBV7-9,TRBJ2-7,CASSSPENSYEQYF,TGTGCCAGCAGCTCCCCGGAGAACTCCTACGAGCAGTACTTC
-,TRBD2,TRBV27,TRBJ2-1,CASGSLAGVSNEQFF,TGTGCCAGCGGATCCCTAGCGGGAGTATCCAATGAGCAGTTCTTC
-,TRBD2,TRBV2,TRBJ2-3,CASRPTSGTDTQYF,TGTGCCAGCAGGCCGACTAGCGGAACAGATACGCAGTATTTT
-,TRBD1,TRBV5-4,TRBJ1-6,CASSLAAGGNSPLHF,TGTGCCAGCAGCTTGGCGGCAGGGGGAAATTCACCCCTCCACTTT
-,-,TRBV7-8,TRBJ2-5,CATSWGPTETQYF,TGTGCCACCTCCTGGGGGCCCACGGAGACCCAGTACTTC
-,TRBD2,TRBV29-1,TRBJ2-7,CSVEDRAGLAGDEQYF,TGCAGCGTTGAAGATCGTGCGGGACTAGCGGGGGACGAGCAGTACTTC
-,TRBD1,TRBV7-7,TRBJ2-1,CASSLALGQGRNEQFF,TGTGCCAGCAGCTTAGCCTTGGGACAGGGGCGCAATGAGCAGTTCTTC
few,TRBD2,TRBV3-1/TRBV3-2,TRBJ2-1,CASSRTSGNEQFF,TGTGCCAGCAGCCGAACTAGCGGAAATGAGCAGTTCTTC
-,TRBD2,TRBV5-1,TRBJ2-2,CASSFFGLAEAGELFF,TGCGCCAGCAGCTTCTTTGGACTAGCCGAGGCCGGGGAGCTGTTTTTT
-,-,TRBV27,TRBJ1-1,CASSLSRTGEAFF,TGTGCCAGCAGTTTATCCCGGACGGGGGAAGCTTTCTTT
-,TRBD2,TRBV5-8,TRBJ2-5,CASSLATSGRFQETQYF,TGTGCCAGCAGCTTGGCGACTAGCGGGAGGTTCCAAGAGACCCAGTACTTC
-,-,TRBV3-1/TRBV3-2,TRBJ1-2,CASSQDLRHLYGYTF,TGTGCCAGCAGCCAAGATTTGAGACACCTCTATGGCTACACCTTC
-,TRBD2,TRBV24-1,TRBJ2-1,CATSDSGGSTIQNEQFF,TGTGCCACCAGTGATTCAGGCGGGAGTACAATCCAAAATGAGCAGTTCTTC
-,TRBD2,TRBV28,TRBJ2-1,CASVTGGRVYNEQFF,TGTGCCAGCGTTACGGGCGGGAGAGTCTACAATGAGCAGTTCTTC
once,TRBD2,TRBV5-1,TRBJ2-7,CASSLPSGASYEQYF,TGCGCCAGCAGCTTGCCCAGCGGGGCCTCCTACGAGCAGTACTTC
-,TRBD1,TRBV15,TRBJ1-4,CATLPDRGLGEKLFF,TGTGCCACCCTGCCCGACAGGGGGTTGGGTGAAAAACTGTTTTTT
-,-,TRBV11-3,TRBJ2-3,CASSLILTDTQYF,TGTGCCAGCAGCTTAATACTAACAGATACGCAGTATTTT
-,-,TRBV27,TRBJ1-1,CASSLAWRSWNTEAFF,TGTGCCAGCAGTTTAGCTTGGAGATCTTGGAACACTGAAGCTTTCTTT
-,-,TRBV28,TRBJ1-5,CASSLRPGAEQTVNQPQHF,TGTGCCAGCAGTTTGCGGCCAGGGGCCGAACAAACCGTAAATCAGCCCCAGCATTTT
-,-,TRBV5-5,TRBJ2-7,CASISGLLTYEQYF,TGTGCCAGCATCTCGGGACTCTTGACCTACGAGCAGTACTTC
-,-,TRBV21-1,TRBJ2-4,CASSTRLAGEVKNIQYF,TGTGCCAGCAGCACCCGACTAGCGGGAGAGGTGAAAAACATTCAGTACTTC
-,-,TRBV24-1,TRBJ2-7,CATSDRTAASGEQYF,TGTGCCACCAGTGATCGGACAGCCGCCTCTGGGGAGCAGTACTTC
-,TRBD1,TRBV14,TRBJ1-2,CASSQVGGGGYTF,TGTGCCAGCAGCCAAGTCGGAGGGGGCGGCTACACCTTC
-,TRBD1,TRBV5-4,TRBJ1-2,CASSQTGSYGYTF,TGTGCCAGCAGCCAGACAGGGAGCTATGGCTACACCTTC
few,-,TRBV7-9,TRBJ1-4,CASSLSGPNEKLFF,TGTGCCAGCAGCCTCTCCGGTCCTAATGAAAAACTGTTTTTT
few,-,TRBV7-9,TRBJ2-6,CASSFTAGANVLTF,TGTGCCAGCAGCTTTACGGCTGGGGCCAACGTCCTGACTTTC
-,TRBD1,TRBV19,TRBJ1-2,CASSIASTGGYGYTF,TGTGCCAGTAGTATAGCTTCGACAGGGGGCTATGGCTACACCTTC
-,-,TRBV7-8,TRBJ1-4,CASSAGATNEKLFF,TGTGCCAGCAGCGCGGGGGCAACTAATGAAAAACTGTTTTTT
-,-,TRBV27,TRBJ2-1,CAIPSNEQFF,TGTGCCATCCCGAGCAATGAGCAGTTCTTC
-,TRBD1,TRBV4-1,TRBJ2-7,CASSQNRGQGYEQYF,TGCGCCAGCAGCCAAAACAGGGGGCAGGGCTACGAGCAGTACTTC
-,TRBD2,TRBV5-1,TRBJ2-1,CASSLAGGDNEQFF,TGCGCCAGCAGCTTGGCGGGAGGTGACAATGAGCAGTTCTTC
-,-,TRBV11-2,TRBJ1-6,CASSFDNRAGSPLHF,TGTGCCAGCAGCTTTGATAACAGGGCGGGTTCACCCCTCCACTTT
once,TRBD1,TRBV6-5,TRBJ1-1,CASRSDRGLGTEAFF,TGTGCCAGCAGATCGGACAGGGGGCTGGGCACTGAAGCTTTCTTT
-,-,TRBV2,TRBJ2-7,CASRKSGYEQYF,TGTGCCAGCAGGAAATCGGGCTACGAGCAGTACTTC
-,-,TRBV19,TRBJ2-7,CASSIADKVYEQYF,TGTGCCAGTAGTATTGCGGACAAGGTCTACGAGCAGTACTTC
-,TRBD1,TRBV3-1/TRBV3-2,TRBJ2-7,CASSQDGTGGEIGRREQYF,TGTGCCAGCAGCCAAGATGGGACAGGGGGCGAAATTGGGAGGAGGGAGCAGTACTTC
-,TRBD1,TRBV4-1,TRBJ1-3,CASSQGQTLSGNTIYF,TGCGCCAGCAGCCAGGGACAGACCCTTTCTGGAAACACCATATATTTT
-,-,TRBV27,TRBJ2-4,CASRGSAKNIQYF,TGTGCCAGCAGGGGGAGCGCCAAAAACATTCAGTACTTC
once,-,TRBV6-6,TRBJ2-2,CASSYSGRGGTGELFF,TGTGCCAGCAGTTACTCGGGCAGGGGTGGAACCGGGGAGCTGTTTTTT
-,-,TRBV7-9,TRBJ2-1,CASSPPGSSYNEQFF,TGTGCCAGCAGCCCCCCGGGGAGCTCCTACAATGAGCAGTTCTTC
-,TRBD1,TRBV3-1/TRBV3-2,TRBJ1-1,CASRRTGEAEAFF,TGTGCCAGCAGACGGACAGGGGAGGCTGAAGCTTTCTTT
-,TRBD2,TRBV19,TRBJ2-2,CASSIISGRSNTGELFF,TGTGCCAGTAGTATTATTAGCGGGAGATCTAACACCGGGGAGCTGTTTTTT
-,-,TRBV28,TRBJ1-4,CASSLRVRANEKLFF,TGTGCCAGCAGTCTGCGGGTTAGGGCTAATGAAAAACTGTTTTTT
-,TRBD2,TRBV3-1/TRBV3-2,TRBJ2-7,CASRQSTSGSYEQYF,TGTGCCAGCAGACAATCGACTAGCGGGAGTTACGAGCAGTACTTC
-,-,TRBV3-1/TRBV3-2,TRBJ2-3,CASTKQGWRSSDTQYF,TGTGCCAGCACCAAACAGGGATGGCGGTCGTCAGATACGCAGTATTTT
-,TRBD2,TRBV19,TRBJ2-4,CASSIDPSGRGLQGIQYF,TGTGCCAGTAGTATAGATCCTAGCGGGAGGGGGTTGCAAGGGATTCAGTACTTC
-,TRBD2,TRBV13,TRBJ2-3,CASSFWREGGTDTQYF,TGTGCCAGCAGCTTCTGGCGGGAGGGTGGCACAGATACGCAGTATTTT
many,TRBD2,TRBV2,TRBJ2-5,CASSETSGIQETQYF,TGTGCCAGCAGTGAAACTAGCGGGATACAAGAGACCCAGTACTTC